This T cell receptor (beta chain) derives from a study of cytomegalovirus exposure and HLA in healthy donors listed by TCRdb under 2017. As for the study more broadly: In an earlier analysis of 450 to 750 of the donors, 250 to 350 Gb of sequence data and 90 million to 120 million unique TCR beta sequences from some 170 million T cells were reported. An early release that covered some 640 HLA-typed donors contained approximately 300 gigabases of sequencing data and some 87 million unique TCR sequences. Among the roughly 400 genotyped donors, around 81% belonged to the genetic ancestry cluster associated with self-reported Caucasian donors. The study aimed to test whether cataloging public T cell receptors could reveal signatures of past pathogen exposure. The T cell repertoires of under 700 subjects were profiled by immunosequencing and related to cytomegalovirus serostatus. Besides the first cohort of approximately 710 subjects, a separate validation cohort made up of 120 different subjects was used. To predict cytomegalovirus infection status, the study brought together high-throughput TCR immunosequencing, statistical association of individual TCRs with disease status, and machine learning. To study patterns of TCR occurrence, a later analysis re-analyzed previously published TCR beta repertoires from 666 donors and added high-resolution HLA genotyping. Rather than using new phenotypic data, the later analysis identified candidate immune exposures from TCR beta sequences and from how often those sequences occurred across donors. In an earlier analysis of several hundred of the donors, high-throughput TCR beta sequencing was used to judge whether each TCR beta V gene segment behaved as functional or pseudogenic. Donor age, sex, ethnicity and CMV serostatus were collected together with the repertoire data. A later genetic analysis used genome-wide SNP genotypes for about 65% of the 666 donors, treating that subset as a discovery cohort. Every repertoire in the discovery cohort had been generated on one and the same sequencing platform. Both class I and class II loci were covered by HLA typing, at four-digit resolution. The number of donors typed differed by locus, with roughly 629-640 for A, B, C, DRB1 and DQB1, around 500 for DQA1, approximately 570 for DPA1, and about 450 for DPB1. Several DR-DQ haplotypes were handled as single units for association and clustering, since linkage in the cohort was strong. On average, around 230,000 unique TCR beta nucleotide sequences were sequenced per donor among 398 genotyped donors of the cohort, with 15% to 20% of those sequences being non-productive. Points the paper makes about the study in general: Because HLA typing was unavailable for some donors at each locus, only the typed subset was used in association tests. Across donors, most TCR sequences were observed very rarely, whereas some public TCRs were present in many individuals. An association between a missense DCLRE1C variant and V-gene and J-gene trimming of TCR beta chains was found in a later genetic analysis and replicated in an independent cohort. Linkage disequilibrium might explain the correlated functional status among segregating V segments, but an unknown experimental factor could not be ruled out. Some IMGT-functional V segments, including TRBV6-2 and TRBV6-3, could not be told apart with the 87-base-pair reads, so those segments were excluded. Presence/absence analyses assumed roughly uniform sequencing depth across donors, an assumption that may not hold. The study listed 150 to 200 TCR beta chains as associated with cytomegalovirus. Because counts were too low, seventeen rarely observed V segments, including chromosome 9 orphons, were excluded from the earlier analysis of around 640 of the donors. A group of highly shared sequence variants was considered likely to be a technical artifact of the sequencing pipeline. In vitro tests confirmed that three of the cytomegalovirus-associated TCR beta chains recognize cytomegalovirus antigens. Compared with equally common non-associated chains, HLA-associated TCR beta chains in a later analysis were more clonally expanded and had lower generation probabilities. The cohort was sequenced for TCR beta chains only, and without alpha or paired-chain data the features that could be detected were limited. At a false discovery rate of 0.05, a later analysis linked around 15,000 TCR beta sequences to specific HLA alleles. In a later analysis, most CMV-associated TCR beta chains were found to appear HLA-restricted, with HLA associations seemingly driven largely by CMV exposure. A later analysis reported that several top co-occurrence clusters appeared linked to parvovirus B19, influenza, CMV and Epstein-Barr virus. Broadly in line with IMGT annotations, most TCR beta V segments showed up in productive rearrangements about 87% or about 30% of the time in an earlier analysis of several hundred of the donors. According to a later analysis, TCR association rates differed among HLA loci, with DRB1 alleles showing the most associated TCRs and HLA-C alleles showing the fewest. According to a later genetic analysis, donors in an Asian-associated ancestry cluster had fewer N-insertions in productive TCRs than the approximately 670-donor mean. Cytomegalovirus status was reported to be diagnosed by the classifier with high specificity and sensitivity in both the original and validation cohorts. Immune exposure information for the cohort was limited to CMV serostatus. A further reported finding was that TCR beta sequences accurately predicted the HLA-A and HLA-B alleles for most subjects in the first cohort. When HLA alleles, especially DR and DQ, strongly co-occurred, TCR associations were difficult to assign to individual alleles. According to the authors, the approach could potentially be generalized to other disease states and immunological phenotypes.

The CDR3 sequence holds 14 residues, the cysteine and phenylalanine included. Kept here is only the CDR3 DNA, which spans 42 bases and is read in frame from base 1. Clipping removes 9 bases from V and 1 base from J, with 9 as the unmatched junction base count. Taken from the germline V gene, the CDR1 and CDR2 loops are LGHNA and YNFKEQ. In total, more than 500 healthy bone marrow donors made up the cohort. At the time of sampling, all cohort members were nominally healthy, though unrecorded immune exposures were likely present. The donor was CMV seropositive and belonged to the group of more than 250 seropositive cohort members. Each donor provided a peripheral blood sample, and peripheral blood mononuclear cells were used for TCR beta sequencing. Genomic DNA was extracted from the blood cell samples with the Qiagen DNeasy Blood Extraction Kit. Libraries were constructed by the immunoSEQ multiplex PCR assay. For the multiplex PCR, a mixture combining 60 forward primers for TCR Vbeta segments and 13 reverse primers for TCR Jbeta segments was used. A multiplex PCR assay on genomic DNA amplified the CDR3 region of rearranged TCR beta genes. On the Illumina HiSeq System, the amplified TCR beta libraries were sequenced as 87-base-pair reads. In the paper's pipeline: Across the roughly 640 repertoires, a later analysis counted approximately 75 million unique TCR beta chains, 9.5 million to 13 million of which were shared by at least two donors. A nearest-neighbor algorithm error-corrected the raw reads and collapsed the reads into unique sequences, merging closely related sequences to remove PCR and sequencing errors. To assign V, D and J gene segments, CDR3 sequences were aligned to IMGT reference sequences. For a sequence to be retained, at least a six-nucleotide match to both a V gene segment and a J gene segment was required. A rearrangement was called productive if the CDR3 had no stop codons and remained in frame with V and J, and every other rearrangement was called non-productive. CDR3 was defined according to IMGT convention as the region running from the second conserved V-encoded cysteine to the conserved J-encoded phenylalanine. Sequences without an unambiguous match to a single V gene segment were excluded from the earlier analysis of about 600 of the donors. In an earlier analysis of approximately 550 of the donors, V segments were called functional above 56.7% productive rearrangements and were called segregating when the between-donor standard deviation exceeded 5%. A statistical classification framework was built to diagnose cytomegalovirus status from the catalog of TCR beta chain sequences. V and J gene assignment, in a later analysis, came from comparing TCR nucleotide sequences with IMGT/GENE-DB human TR gene sequences. Using the TCRdist pipeline, a later analysis assigned CDR3 sequences along with most-parsimonious VDJ recombination scenarios. In a later analysis, each TCR beta chain was defined by its CDR3 amino acid sequence together with its V-gene family, and reads lacking a unique V-gene family were excluded. To address suspected cross-contamination and a sequencing artifact, a later analysis removed 592 highly shared, low-generation-probability nucleotide sequences. A later analysis calculated a clonal expansion index for each public chain from normalized within-repertoire ranks of inferred template counts. Generation probabilities in a later analysis came from a VDJ recombination model fitted to out-of-frame rearrangements, and those results were checked against IGoR. A later analysis scored TCR-TCR, TCR-HLA and TCR-CMV co-occurrence with hypergeometric tests, applying a repertoire-size bias correction to TCR pairs. False discovery rates were estimated in a later analysis by permuting HLA or CMV assignments 20 times. A later analysis grouped co-occurring TCRs with DBSCAN, adding TCRdist sequence similarity when clustering within HLA-allele-positive subsets. Repertoires with fewer than 30,000 or more than 120,000 public chains, plus five repertoires with anomalous nucleotide sharing, were excluded from co-occurrence clustering. The source is immuneACCESS, and TCRdb retained only in-frame sequences with V and J called. Part of the clones is not carried over; for the studies checked, unresolved V genes explain less than half of this, and the remainder is unexplained. That table supplies the V and J calls and clone size; D and trimming were determined from the DNA. Across this sample there are 150,000 to 200,000 clones, with 75% to 85% seen only once. Of the sample, around 13% falls within the top ten clones.

Of note for this clone: The antigen it binds to is not known. No quality values exist for individual bases; no much larger clone is one base distant.

The sample comprised PBMCs. The clonotype was recovered from a woman in her 50s in good health and CMV-seropositive. The chain is made from TRBV4-2 and TRBJ2-7; 7 nucleotides in the junction match TRBD2. CDR3 protein: CARCERGISYEQYF. The nucleotide sequence reads TGTGCCAGGTGCGAGCGGGGAATATCCTACGAGCAGTACTTC.